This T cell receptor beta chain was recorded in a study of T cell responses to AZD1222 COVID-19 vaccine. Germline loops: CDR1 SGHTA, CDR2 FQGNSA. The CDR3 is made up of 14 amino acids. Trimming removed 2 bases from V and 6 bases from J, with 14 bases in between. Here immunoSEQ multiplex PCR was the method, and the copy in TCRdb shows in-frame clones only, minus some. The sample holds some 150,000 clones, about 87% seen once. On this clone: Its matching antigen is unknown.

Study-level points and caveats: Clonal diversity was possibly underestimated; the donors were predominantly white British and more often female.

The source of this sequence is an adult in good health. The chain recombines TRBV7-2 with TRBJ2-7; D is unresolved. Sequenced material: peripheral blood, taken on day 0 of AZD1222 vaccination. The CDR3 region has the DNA TGTGCCAGCAGCTTATCAGTCCTGTTAGGCGAGCAGTACTTC. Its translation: CASSLSVLLGEQYF. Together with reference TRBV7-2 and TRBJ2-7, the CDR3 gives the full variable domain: GAGVSQSPSNKVTEKGKDVELRCDPISGHTALYWYRQSLGQGLEFLIYFQGNSAPDKSGLPSDRFSAERTGGSVSTLTIQRTQQEDSAVYLCASSLSVLLGEQYFGPGTRLTVT.